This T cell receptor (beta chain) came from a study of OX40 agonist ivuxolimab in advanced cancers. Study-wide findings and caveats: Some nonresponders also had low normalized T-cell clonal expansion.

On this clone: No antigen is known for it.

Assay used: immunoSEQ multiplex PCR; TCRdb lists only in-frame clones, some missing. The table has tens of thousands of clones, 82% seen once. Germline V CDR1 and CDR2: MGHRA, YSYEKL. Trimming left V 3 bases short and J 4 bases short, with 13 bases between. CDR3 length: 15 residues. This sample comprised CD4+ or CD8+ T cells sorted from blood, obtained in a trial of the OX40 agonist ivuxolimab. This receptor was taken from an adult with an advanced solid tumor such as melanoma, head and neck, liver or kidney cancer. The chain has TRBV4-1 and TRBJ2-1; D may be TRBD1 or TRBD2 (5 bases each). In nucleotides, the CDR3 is TGCGCCAGCAGCCACCCGAGTGGGGGTTACAATGAGCAGTTCTTC. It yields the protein CASSHPSGGYNEQFF.